This T cell receptor beta chain derives from a study of blood T cell repertoires in COVID-19 (dated by TCRdb to about 2020). Broadly, across the study: Samples from collaborators originated in the United States, Italy and Spain and spanned both the acute and convalescent phases of COVID-19. The material from the prospective study consisted of cDNA or gDNA derived from T cells, B-cell-depleted T cells, or PBMCs. Subjects who had been exposed to COVID-19, were actively infected with it, or had recovered from it provided the deeply sampled blood TCRbeta repertoires that made up the dataset. The repertoires were released in a freely available public database meant as a resource for research on the immune response to SARS-CoV-2. The samples were drawn from two sources: the first 160 participants of the ongoing ImmuneRACE study, and 950 to 1,500 subjects contributed by 6 global collaborators. Nearly every sample came with metadata listing a de-identified subject ID, COVID-19 status, age in years and sex. Where HLA class I and class II types were available, the types were taken from metadata supplied by the sample provider, not from assay-based typing. The research as a whole found: The quantity of clinical and demographic metadata differed by source and by participant and was supplied without curation.

Each collaborating institution followed its own protocols to collect whole blood in K2EDTA tubes. For TCRbeta analysis, collaborator samples were shipped as frozen whole blood, as isolated PBMCs, or as DNA extracted from either sample type. This clone was seen a single time. The antigen this receptor binds is unknown. Base qualities are not recorded, but no much larger clone differs from it by a single base. The CDR3 starts with the cysteine, ends with the phenylalanine, and has 15 residues. Of all the DNA, just the CDR3 is kept, 45 bases in frame from base 1. The CDR1 and CDR2 encoded by the germline V gene are KGHSH and LQKENI. Relative to germline, V is 3 bases shorter and J is 4 bases shorter, with 15 bases between their ends. TCRbeta CDR3 regions were amplified from genomic DNA using the immunoSEQ Assay, a bias-controlled multiplex PCR. Per the source publication's procedure: Within the assay, amplification of reference gene primers was used to estimate how many nucleated cells each sample contained. Sequence reads were collapsed and filtered to measure the absolute abundance of every unique TCRbeta CDR3 rearrangement. For each sample, productive Simpson clonality was calculated as the square root of Simpson's diversity index across productive rearrangements. TCRdb took this table from immuneACCESS and kept in-frame rearrangements with V and J called. Such tables lack part of the clones; where checked against another copy, unresolved V genes explain under half of the gap, and the rest is unexplained. The V and J calls and clone size were taken over from that table, and D and trimming were inferred from the DNA. The sample table records about 130,000 clones; approximately 85% of these occur just once. 5% to 6% of the sample is in the top ten clones.

The sample comprised peripheral blood. The chain was built from TRBV18 and TRBJ2-5; possibly the D gene is TRBD1, per 5 matching bases. The source of this sequence is a human donor in a cohort sampled during active COVID-19. The CDR3 corresponds to CASSPSLGVRETQYF. The sequenced DNA: TGTGCCAGCTCACCTTCGTTAGGGGTGAGAGAGACCCAGTACTTC.